Below are 27 T cell receptor beta chains sequenced from a single sample in a study of neurological immune-mediated disorders. Each CDR3 protein is one row after TCRdb ran MiXCR on the 5' RACE reads. The sample includes roughly 45,000 distinct CDR3 sequences, under 3.5% of them seen just once. The sequenced sample was PBMCs. Receptors originate from a woman in her forties or fifties with multiple sclerosis.

This clonotype has only a few counts. Given a much more abundant clone one base away, this may be a read error. The rearrangement joins TRBV29-1 to TRBJ2-1, with D hard to call. CDR3 length: 10 amino acids. CDR1 and CDR2 from the germline V gene are SQVTM and ANQGSEA. The V gene lost 4 bases and the J gene lost 12 bases, with 10 bases spanning the gap. The CDR3 reads CSVAPEAQFF. The CDR3 DNA is TGCAGCGTTGCCCCCGAAGCGCAGTTCTTC.

This clonotype has at least ten counts. The rearrangement uses TRBV28 and TRBJ2-7; D is possibly TRBD1 (6 bases). Germline V gene data show CDR1 as MDHEN and CDR2 as SYDVKM. The length of the CDR3 is 13 residues. Trimming took 5 bases from V and 1 from J, leaving 9 bases between them. The CDR3 reads CASSPTGSYEQYF. The CDR3 DNA reads as TGTGCCAGCAGTCCAACAGGGTCCTACGAGCAGTACTTC.

This clonotype has a count of ten or more. The J gene is TRBJ1-2, the V gene TRBV7-2; D is uncertain. The germline V gene encodes CDR1 SGHTA and CDR2 FQGNSA. CDR3 length equals 16 residues. V was pared by 5 bases and J by 2 bases, with 18 bases between. The CDR3 bases are TGTGCCAGCAGCAGCGGGTCGCCCAAAAAAAACTATGGCTACACCTTC. It specifies CASSSGSPKKNYGYTF.

This clonotype was seen at least ten times. The chain recombines TRBV5-1 with TRBJ2-1; D call uncertain. The CDR3 contains 13 residues. Germline CDR1 SGHRS, CDR2 YFSETQ. Trimming pared 0 bases from V and 6 bases from J, leaving 7 bases between. Here the CDR3 DNA reads TGCGCCAGCAGCTTGGTGGGAATCAATGAGCAGTTCTTC. Its translation: CASSLVGINEQFF.

This clonotype was picked up many times. The CDR3 protein is CASSYSGSNQPQHF. CDR3 DNA sequence: TGTGCCAGCAGTTACTCAGGGAGCAATCAGCCCCAGCATTTT. This rearrangement joins TRBV6-5 to TRBJ1-5; D is unresolved. Germline V gene sequence: CDR1 MNHEY, CDR2 SVGAGI. CDR3 size: 14 residues. V lost 0 bases and J lost 1, with 4 bases in between.

Many counts were recorded for this clonotype. The gene calls are TRBV28 and TRBJ2-1, with TRBD2 identical over 7 bases. V shed 3 bases, J shed 0 bases, and the junction held 5 bases outside the gene matches. This CDR3 is built from 16 residues. Germline V CDR1 and CDR2: MDHEN, SYDVKM. The chain's CDR3 is CASSLPRGSSYNEQFF. Written as DNA, the CDR3 is TGTGCCAGCAGTTTGCCGCGCGGGAGCTCCTACAATGAGCAGTTCTTC. Full variable domain (outside the CDR3, taken from reference TRBV28 and TRBJ2-1): DVKVTQSSRYLVKRTGEKVFLECVQDMDHENMFWYRQDPGLGLRLIYFSYDVKMKEKGDIPEGYSVSREKKERFSLILESASTNQTSMYLCASSLPRGSSYNEQFFGPGTRLTVL.

This clonotype was recorded at least ten times. The chain combines TRBV6-2 or TRBV6-3 with TRBJ1-5; D unclear. The CDR3 totals 14 residues. Trimming left V 5 bases short and J 1 base short, with 9 bases between. Germline V CDR1 and CDR2: MNHEY, SVGEGT. The CDR3 loop is CASSVPGSNQPQHF. DNA of the CDR3: TGTGCCAGCAGTGTCCCCGGGAGCAATCAGCCCCAGCATTTT.

This clonotype was seen repeatedly, ten times or more. This chain uses TRBV3-1 with TRBJ2-4; TRBD2 agrees at 15 bases. This CDR3 has 17 residues. Germline values: CDR1 LGHDT, CDR2 YNNKEL (reference sequence). V gave up 6 bases and J gave up 8 bases; unmatched junction bases: 11. CDR3 in amino acids: CASSLGLAGGPQDIQYF. In DNA, the CDR3 is TGTGCCAGCAGTTTGGGACTAGCGGGAGGCCCCCAGGACATTCAGTACTTC.

This clonotype was observed many times. The rearrangement links TRBV29-1 to TRBJ2-1; 11 bases align to TRBD2. The CDR3 extends over 16 amino acids. The V gene end was trimmed by 2 bases and the J gene end by 5 bases; junction bases not matched to a gene: 8. Germline V CDR1 and CDR2: SQVTM, ANQGSEA. Written as DNA, the CDR3 is TGCAGCGTTGAACCCCCTAGCGGGGGGCCTCACAATGAGCAGTTCTTC. It encodes CSVEPPSGGPHNEQFF.

This clonotype has at least ten counts. The chain links TRBV20-1 to TRBJ1-1; D unresolved. Trimming removed 3 bases from V and 8 bases from J, with 22 bases in between. The length of the CDR3 is 15 residues. The germline V gene encodes CDR1 DFQATT and CDR2 SNEGSKA (reference sequence). Here the CDR3 DNA reads TGCAGTGCTAGGGAAAGATTTCGGCGGGATGGAGAAGCTTTCTTT. It yields the protein CSARERFRRDGEAFF.

This clonotype has a count of ten or more. The chain couples TRBV4-1 to TRBJ2-3; 10 bases fit TRBD1. CDR3 size: 15 residues. Germline values: CDR1 MGHRA, CDR2 YSYEKL. V shed 4 bases, J shed 6 bases, and the junction held 7 bases outside the gene matches. CDR3 DNA sequence: TGCGCCAGCAGCCGAGGACAGGGGGTCCTCGATACGCAGTATTTT. The encoded protein is CASSRGQGVLDTQYF.

This clonotype was recorded at least ten times. The rearrangement joins TRBV7-2 to TRBJ1-6; D is undetermined. Germline CDR1 is SGHTA and CDR2 is FQGNSA. With 4 bases removed from V and 0 bases from J, the gap between germline ends came to 19 bases. The CDR3 has 19 residues. The CDR3 region has the DNA TGTGCCAGCAGCTCCCGGTCTGGACGGTCCAGCTCCTATAATTCACCCCTCCACTTT. Its protein product is CASSSRSGRSSSYNSPLHF.

This clonotype was recorded many times. CDR3 residues: CASSKPLRGRTGETQYF. The CDR3, as DNA: TGTGCCAGCAGCAAACCCCTCCGCGGGAGGACAGGCGAGACCCAGTACTTC. The chain has TRBV21-1 and TRBJ2-5; TRBD2, the table's D call, was not compared with the DNA. TRBV21-1 is labeled a pseudogene. The CDR3 loop spans 17 amino acids.

This clonotype was found many times. The rearrangement uses TRBV11-3 and TRBJ2-4, with TRBD2 as a possible D gene (5 bases). Germline V lookup: CDR1 SGHNT, CDR2 YENEEA. This CDR3 is 17 amino acids long. With 1 base removed from V and 4 bases from J, the gap between germline ends came to 17 bases. DNA of the CDR3: TGTGCCAGCAGCTTAGGGTGGTCGAGCGGAGTAAAAAACATTCAGTACTTC. Translating gives CASSLGWSSGVKNIQYF.

This clonotype was observed at least ten times. The genes are TRBV29-1 and TRBJ2-4, with D tentatively TRBD1 (5 bases). Germline loops: CDR1 SQVTM, CDR2 ANQGSEA. Trimming took 4 bases from V and 2 from J, leaving 15 bases between them. The CDR3 runs 15 residues. CDR3 in amino acids: CSVVFQGKPKNIQYF. Written as DNA, the CDR3 is TGCAGCGTTGTATTCCAGGGCAAACCCAAAAACATTCAGTACTTC.

This clonotype was seen many times. The chain recombines TRBV27 with TRBJ2-7; perhaps D is TRBD1 or TRBD2 (5 bases each). Germline assignment: CDR1 MNHEY and CDR2 SMNVEV (reference sequence). V was clipped by 5 bases and J by 3 bases, with 23 bases between them. This CDR3 is built from 17 residues. The CDR3 sequence: CASSQSSSRAFVYEQYF. CDR3 nucleotide sequence: TGTGCCAGCAGTCAAAGTTCTAGCAGGGCTTTTGTCTACGAGCAGTACTTC.

This clonotype was found many times. This chain connects TRBV20-1 to TRBJ2-1; 14 bases are a match to TRBD2. Unmatched junction bases numbered 4, after V lost 2 bases and J lost 4 bases. This CDR3 contains 16 residues. Germline V lookup: CDR1 DFQATT, CDR2 SNEGSKA (reference sequence). The CDR3 DNA follows: TGCAGTGCTAGACCCCGGACTAGCGGGGGGTACAATGAGCAGTTCTTC. This gives the protein CSARPRTSGGYNEQFF.

The chain recombines TRBV10-3 with TRBJ1-1, with a weak D call TRBD1 (5 bases). Germline CDR1 is ENHRY and CDR2 is SYGVKD. The CDR3 has 13 amino acids. Between the trimmed V and J ends, which lost 7 bases and 3 bases, there was a span of 12 bases. The CDR3 DNA is TGTGCCATCACAGCCGGGACGGACACTGAAGCTTTCTTT. It codes for CAITAGTDTEAFF.

In this sample, this clonotype turned up many times. The J gene is TRBJ2-1, the V gene TRBV20-1, with 9 bases matching TRBD2. This CDR3 comprises 12 residues. J was trimmed by 4 bases and V by 6 bases; bases with no gene match: 1. CDR1 is DFQATT and CDR2 is SNEGSKA in the germline V gene (reference sequence). The CDR3 DNA is TGCAGTGCGCGGGAGGGGTACAATGAGCAGTTCTTC. Translation: CSAREGYNEQFF.

This clonotype was picked up many times. V gene TRBV7-2 combines with J gene TRBJ2-5; TRBD2 aligns across 9 bases. Germline CDR1 reads SGHTA; CDR2 reads FQGNSA. V was clipped by 1 base and J by 3 bases; unmatched bases: 6. CDR3 length equals 16 residues. The CDR3: CASSLGSGGRKETQYF. The CDR3 nucleotides are TGTGCCAGCAGCTTAGGAAGCGGGGGGCGGAAAGAGACCCAGTACTTC.

At least ten counts were recorded for this clonotype. The V and J genes are TRBV27 and TRBJ1-1, with D possibly TRBD1 on 6 matching bases. This CDR3 comprises 14 residues. The V end lost 3 bases, the J end lost 1 base, and 9 bases lay between the germline ends. The germline CDR1 and CDR2 sequences are MNHEY and SMNVEV (reference sequence). In nucleotides, the CDR3 is TGTGCCAGCAGTTTCCGGGGACAGAACACTGAAGCTTTCTTT. Protein sequence: CASSFRGQNTEAFF.

This clonotype was counted at least ten times. The V gene is TRBV5-1, the J gene TRBJ1-1, with D uncertain. The CDR3 runs 14 residues. The ends were cut back, 0 bases at V and 0 bases at J, with 6 bases in the middle. Per germline, CDR1 SGHRS and CDR2 YFSETQ. This CDR3 reads CASSLATVNTEAFF. DNA of the CDR3: TGCGCCAGCAGCTTGGCTACAGTGAACACTGAAGCTTTCTTT.

This clonotype was counted many times. V gene TRBV5-1 combines with J gene TRBJ2-1; D perhaps matches TRBD1 (5 bases). CDR3 length: 14 residues. Germline CDR1 reads SGHRS; CDR2 reads YFSETQ. Trimming pared 1 base from V and 5 bases from J, leaving 10 bases between. The CDR3 DNA is TGCGCCAGCAGCTTGAAGGGGTTGGACAATGAGCAGTTCTTC. This codes for CASSLKGLDNEQFF.

In this sample, this clonotype turned up many times. Here the CDR3 DNA reads TGTGCCAGCAGCTTTGGGTTTCAGGACAGGGTGACTGAAGCTTTCTTT. Translating it yields CASSFGFQDRVTEAFF. The chain uses TRBV7-9 and TRBJ1-1; 8 bases fit TRBD1. Germline assignment: CDR1 SEHNR and CDR2 FQNEAQ (reference sequence). The ends lost 3 bases at V and 5 bases at J; junction bases unmatched: 11. This CDR3 comprises 16 residues.

This clonotype was seen at least ten times. V gene TRBV15 combines with J gene TRBJ1-3; D remains ambiguous. The CDR3 has 16 residues. Looked up from germline, CDR1 is LNHNV and CDR2 is YYDKDF (reference sequence). V shed 2 bases and J shed 4 bases, with 15 bases lying between them. CDR3 protein: CATSRLKGQYGNTIYF. The CDR3 coding sequence is TGTGCCACCAGCAGACTAAAAGGGCAGTACGGAAACACCATATATTTT.

The table lists this clonotype with many counts. The V call is TRBV5-1, the J call TRBJ1-5, with a weak D call TRBD1 (5 bases). The V and J ends lost 0 bases and 6 bases respectively, with 10 bases between them. CDR1 and CDR2 (germline): SGHRS, YFSETQ. This CDR3 is built from 14 residues. The CDR3 DNA follows: TGCGCCAGCAGCTTGGGGGGCGAGGGTCAGCCCCAGCATTTT. It encodes CASSLGGEGQPQHF.

This clonotype was seen many times. The chain uses TRBV7-9 and TRBJ1-6; D is unclear. Trimming shortened V by 5 bases and J by 8 bases, and 13 bases separated the two germline ends. CDR1 SEHNR and CDR2 FQNEAQ come from the germline V gene (reference sequence). The CDR3 is 14 residues long. DNA for the CDR3: TGTGCCAGCAGCCTGACATACGGCGATTCACCCCTCCACTTT. Protein product: CASSLTYGDSPLHF.